Detailed here is one T cell receptor beta chain. This clonotype occurred a few times. The antigen this receptor binds is unknown. Base-call qualities are not available, and no considerably larger clone is one nucleotide away. The data were taken from a study of identical twins' blood T cells (dated by TCRdb to about 2013). Study-level background: The approximately 12 libraries, six for the alpha chain and six for the beta chain, together yielded 45 million to 50 million Illumina reads. To assess how genetics influences repertoire formation, the study used next-generation sequencing to compare the TCR alpha and beta chain repertoires of three pairs of monozygous twins.

Library preparation was by 5' RACE. These reads were obtained on an Illumina Genome Analyzer IIx. The RNA-based TCR cDNA libraries were made using a previously described protocol that was modified in several ways. To prevent cross-contamination, sample-specific barcodes were added to both ends of each TCR cDNA library during cDNA synthesis and amplification. In the source study's methods: Each library contained 2.2 to 3.6 million CDR3-containing reads, and somewhere between about 100,000 and nearly 550,000 clonotypes were identified for each individual. After reads with improper barcode index combinations were thrown out, a cloneset for each library was built using the MiTCR software. While assembling CDR3 clonotypes, MiTCR filtered or rescued low-quality reads and corrected PCR and sequencing errors. Artificial out-of-frame clonotypes were removed by being mapped to in-frame sequences, with one indel in the CDR3 allowed. Similarity of V and J gene usage between donors was measured as Jensen-Shannon divergence divided by mean entropy. TCRdb cleaned the public reads at Q25 with fastp, built clones with MiXCR and kept in-frame beta chains. Identical CDR3 protein sequences are pooled into one entry, listed with their most common genes and DNA. The V and J calls here are based on TCRdb, not the publication. The sample records fewer than 450,000 distinct CDR3 sequences, roughly 31% of which are singletons. About 6% of the sample lies in the top ten.

Six healthy women forming three monozygous twin pairs were used as donors. All three twin pairs had been reared together, and it was thought likely that the same infectious agents and vaccines had been met by these twin pairs. RNA was isolated from peripheral blood mononuclear cells and used to prepare TCR cDNA libraries. CDR1 is given as DFQATT and CDR2 as SNEGSKA, both from the germline V gene (reference sequence). Cut back by 4 bases and 4 bases, the V and J ends lie 13 bases apart. Counted from cysteine to phenylalanine, this CDR3 has 13 amino acids. Only the CDR3 portion is preserved as DNA: 39 bases, with reading frame beginning at the first base. Overall study outcomes, separate from this receptor: Environmental influences could not be excluded as an explanation for twin similarity, since twins were reared together. Validation by independent studies was stated to be required for the proposed role of the TCRalpha J segment in MHC recognition during thymic selection. The number of CDR3 clonotypes shared between two donors was mainly determined by the product of the cloneset sizes of the two donors, and no clear deviation from this trend was shown by twins. Among the most abundant TCRbeta clonotypes, each donor shared more CDR3 sequences with her twin than with unrelated donors. Twin pairs were reported to be markedly more alike in V gene usage than unrelated donors were, even when looking at non-selected out-of-frame TCRbeta clonotypes.

The rearranged segments are TRBV20-1 and TRBJ1-2, and perhaps TRBD1 as D gene, on 5 matching bases. Sequencing input: PBMCs. This receptor was identified in a woman aged 18-49 years in good health. The CDR3 reads CSAMNRQTYGYTF. Here is the DNA: TGCAGTGCTATGAACAGGCAGACCTATGGCTACACCTTC.